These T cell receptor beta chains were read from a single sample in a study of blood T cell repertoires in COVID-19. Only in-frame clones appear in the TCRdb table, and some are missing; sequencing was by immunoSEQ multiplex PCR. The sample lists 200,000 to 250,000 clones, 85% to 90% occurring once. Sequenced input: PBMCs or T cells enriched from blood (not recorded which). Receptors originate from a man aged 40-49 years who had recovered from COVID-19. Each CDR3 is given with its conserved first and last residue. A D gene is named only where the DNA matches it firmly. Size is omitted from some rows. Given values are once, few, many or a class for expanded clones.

TGTGCCAGCAGCTTAGCCCATCCCTACGAGCAGTACTTC	CASSLAHPYEQYF	NA	TRBJ2-7	TRBV7-2	NA
TGTGCCAGCAGCTTGATGAAACTAGCGGACCGGGAGACCCAGTACTTC	CASSLMKLADRETQYF	NA	TRBJ2-5	TRBV7-2	TRBD2
TGTGCCAGCAGCGTTACTGGGGGGAACGGCTACACCTTC	CASSVTGGNGYTF	once	TRBJ1-2	TRBV7-3	NA
TGTGCCAGCAGCCGCCCCGGGGGCTACACCTTC	CASSRPGGYTF	NA	TRBJ1-2	TRBV7-9	NA
TGCGCCAGCAGCTGGACTGAGAACACTGAAGCTTTCTTT	CASSWTENTEAFF	NA	TRBJ1-1	TRBV5-1	NA
TGTGCCAGCAGCTTAGTCGGGGGATGGTCTGGAAACACCATATATTTT	CASSLVGGWSGNTIYF	NA	TRBJ1-3	TRBV7-8	NA
TGTGCCAGCAGGAACAGTGACTACGAGCAGTACTTC	CASRNSDYEQYF	NA	TRBJ2-7	TRBV6-5	NA
TGTGCCAGCAGCGTAGGAGCCCTCCGGACAGGGAACAATCAGCCCCAGCATTTT	CASSVGALRTGNNQPQHF	NA	TRBJ1-5	TRBV9	TRBD1
TGTGCCTGGAACAGTAACTATGGCTACACCTTC	CAWNSNYGYTF	NA	TRBJ1-2	TRBV30	NA
TGTGCCAGCAGTTACTCGGCTACAGGGAACTATGGCTACACCTTC	CASSYSATGNYGYTF	NA	TRBJ1-2	TRBV6-5	NA
TGTGCCAGCAGCGCTGACGTACGGAGGGCTGAAGCTTTCTTT	CASSADVRRAEAFF	NA	TRBJ1-1	TRBV5-6	NA
TGTGCCAGCAGCTTAGATGGCGGGGACAGGGTGCCCTATGGCTACACCTTC	CASSLDGGDRVPYGYTF	NA	TRBJ1-2	TRBV11-2	TRBD1
TGTGCCAGCAGCTTCTTGGTCGGGGGGGCCGGCAATGAGCAGTTCTTC	CASSFLVGGAGNEQFF	NA	TRBJ2-1	TRBV11-3	TRBD2
TGTGCCAGCAGCTCCGCCGGGGAGCTGTTTTTT	CASSSAGELFF	NA	TRBJ2-2	TRBV6-5	NA
TGTGCCAGCAGCCACAGGGGTTCCTCCTACGAGCAGTACTTC	CASSHRGSSYEQYF	NA	TRBJ2-7	TRBV13	TRBD1